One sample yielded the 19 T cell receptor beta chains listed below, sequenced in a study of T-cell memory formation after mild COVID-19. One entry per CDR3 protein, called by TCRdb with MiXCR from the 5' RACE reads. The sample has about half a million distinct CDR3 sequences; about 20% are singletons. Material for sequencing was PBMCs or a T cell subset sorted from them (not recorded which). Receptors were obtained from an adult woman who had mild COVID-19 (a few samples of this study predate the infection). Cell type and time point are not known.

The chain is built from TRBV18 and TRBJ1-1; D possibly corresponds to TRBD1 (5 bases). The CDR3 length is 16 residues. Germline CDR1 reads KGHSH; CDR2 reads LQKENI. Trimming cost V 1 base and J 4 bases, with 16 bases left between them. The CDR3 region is CASSPLDMRGATEAFF. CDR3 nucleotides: TGTGCCAGCTCACCACTCGACATGAGGGGAGCCACTGAAGCTTTCTTT.

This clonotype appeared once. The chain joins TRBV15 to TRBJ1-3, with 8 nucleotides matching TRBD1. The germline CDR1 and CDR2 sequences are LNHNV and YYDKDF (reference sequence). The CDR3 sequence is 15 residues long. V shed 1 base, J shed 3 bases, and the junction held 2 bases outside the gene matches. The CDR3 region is CATSRGQGIGNTIYF. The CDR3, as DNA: TGTGCCACCAGCAGAGGACAGGGGATTGGAAACACCATATATTTT. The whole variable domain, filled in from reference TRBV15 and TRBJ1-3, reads DAMVIQNPRYQVTQFGKPVTLSCSQTLNHNVMYWYQQKSSQAPKLLFHYYDKDFNNEADTPDNFQSRRPNTSFCFLDIRSPGLGDTAMYLCATSRGQGIGNTIYFGEGSWLTVV.

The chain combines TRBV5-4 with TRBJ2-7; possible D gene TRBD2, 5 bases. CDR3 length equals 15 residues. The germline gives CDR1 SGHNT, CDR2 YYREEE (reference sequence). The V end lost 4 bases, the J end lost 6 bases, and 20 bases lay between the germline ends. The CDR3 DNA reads TGTGCCAGCAGCCACCCGGAGGATCCGGCCGGCGAGCAGTACTTC. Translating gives CASSHPEDPAGEQYF.

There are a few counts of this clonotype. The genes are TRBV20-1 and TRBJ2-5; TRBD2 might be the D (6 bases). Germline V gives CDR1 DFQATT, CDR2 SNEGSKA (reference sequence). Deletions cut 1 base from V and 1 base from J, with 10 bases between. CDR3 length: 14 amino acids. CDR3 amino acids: CSARGLAAQETQYF. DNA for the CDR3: TGCAGTGCTAGAGGTTTAGCGGCCCAAGAGACCCAGTACTTC.

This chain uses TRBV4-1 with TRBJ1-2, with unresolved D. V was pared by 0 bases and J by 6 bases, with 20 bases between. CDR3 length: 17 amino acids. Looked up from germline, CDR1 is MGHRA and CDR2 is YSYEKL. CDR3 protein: CASSQDGSARKWDGYTF. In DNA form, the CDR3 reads TGCGCCAGCAGCCAAGATGGTTCTGCAAGAAAGTGGGATGGCTACACCTTC.

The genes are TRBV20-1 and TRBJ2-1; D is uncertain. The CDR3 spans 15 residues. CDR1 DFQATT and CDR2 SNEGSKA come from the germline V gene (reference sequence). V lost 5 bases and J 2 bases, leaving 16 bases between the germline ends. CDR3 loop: CSARPVDLPYNEQFF. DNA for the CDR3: TGCAGTGCTCGTCCCGTGGACCTTCCCTACAATGAGCAGTTCTTC.

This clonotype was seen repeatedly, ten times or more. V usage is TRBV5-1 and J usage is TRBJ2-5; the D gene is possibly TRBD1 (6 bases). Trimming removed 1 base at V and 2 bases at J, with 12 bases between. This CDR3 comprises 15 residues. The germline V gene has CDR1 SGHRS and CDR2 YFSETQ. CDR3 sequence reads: CASSLPGRGQETQYF. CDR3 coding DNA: TGCGCCAGCAGCTTGCCGGGAAGGGGGCAAGAGACCCAGTACTTC.

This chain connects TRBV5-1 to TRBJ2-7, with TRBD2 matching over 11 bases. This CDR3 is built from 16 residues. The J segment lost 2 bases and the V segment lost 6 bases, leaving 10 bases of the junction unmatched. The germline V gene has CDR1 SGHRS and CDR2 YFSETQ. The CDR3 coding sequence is TGCGCCAGCACCATAGCGGGAGGGCTCGTCCCCTACGAGCAGTACTTC. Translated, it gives CASTIAGGLVPYEQYF.

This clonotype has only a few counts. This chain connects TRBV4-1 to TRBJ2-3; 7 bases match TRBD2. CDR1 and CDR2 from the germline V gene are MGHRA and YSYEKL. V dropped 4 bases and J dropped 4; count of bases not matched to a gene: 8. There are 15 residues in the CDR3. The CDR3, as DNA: TGCGCCAGCAGCCGATTGACTAGCTTTGCAGATACGCAGTATTTT. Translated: CASSRLTSFADTQYF.

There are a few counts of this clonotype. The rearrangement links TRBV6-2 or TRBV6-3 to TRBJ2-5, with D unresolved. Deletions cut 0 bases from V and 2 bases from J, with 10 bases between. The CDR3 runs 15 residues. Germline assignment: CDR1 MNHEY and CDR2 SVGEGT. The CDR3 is CASSYSGILQETQYF. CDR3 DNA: TGTGCCAGCAGTTACTCGGGGATCCTTCAAGAGACCCAGTACTTC.

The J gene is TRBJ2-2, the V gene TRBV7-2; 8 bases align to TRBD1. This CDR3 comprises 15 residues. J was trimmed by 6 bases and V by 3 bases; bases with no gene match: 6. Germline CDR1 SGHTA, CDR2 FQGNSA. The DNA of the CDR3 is TGTGCCAGCAGCTTCACAGGGGGGAATGCCGGGGAGCTGTTTTTT. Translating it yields CASSFTGGNAGELFF.

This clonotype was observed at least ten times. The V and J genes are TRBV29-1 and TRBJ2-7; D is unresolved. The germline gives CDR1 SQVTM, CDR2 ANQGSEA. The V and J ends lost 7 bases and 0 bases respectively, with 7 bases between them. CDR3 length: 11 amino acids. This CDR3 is CSALHSYEQYF. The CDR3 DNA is TGCAGCGCCCTCCACTCCTACGAGCAGTACTTC.

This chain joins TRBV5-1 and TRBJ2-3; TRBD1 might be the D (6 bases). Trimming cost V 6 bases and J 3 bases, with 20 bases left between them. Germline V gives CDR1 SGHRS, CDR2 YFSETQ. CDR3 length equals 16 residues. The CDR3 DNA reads TGCGCCAGCACCCCGGCTGGGACAACCGGTACAGATACGCAGTATTTT. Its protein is CASTPAGTTGTDTQYF.

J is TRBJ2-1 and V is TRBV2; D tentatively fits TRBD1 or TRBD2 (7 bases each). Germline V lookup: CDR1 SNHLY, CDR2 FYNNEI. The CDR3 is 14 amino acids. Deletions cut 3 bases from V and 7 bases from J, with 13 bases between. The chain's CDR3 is CASSENRGGNEQFF. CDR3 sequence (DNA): TGTGCCAGCAGTGAGAACAGGGGAGGGAATGAGCAGTTCTTC.

The CDR3 region is CASSPGRSYGYTF. The CDR3 DNA sequence: TGTGCCAGCAGTCCGGGACGGTCGTATGGCTACACCTTC. The chain employs TRBV27 and TRBJ1-2, with D possibly TRBD1 on 5 matching bases. Germline V gene data show CDR1 as MNHEY and CDR2 as SMNVEV (reference sequence). V was pared by 5 bases and J by 5 bases, with 12 bases between. The length of the CDR3 is 13 residues.

The CDR3 loop reads CASSQPRGDTEAFF. For the CDR3, the DNA is TGCGCCAGCAGCCAGCCTCGAGGGGACACTGAAGCTTTCTTT. The chain links TRBV4-1 to TRBJ1-1; D is perhaps TRBD1 (5 bases). Per the germline V gene, CDR1 is MGHRA and CDR2 is YSYEKL. There are 14 residues in the CDR3. Trimming took 3 bases from V and 3 from J, leaving 11 bases between them.

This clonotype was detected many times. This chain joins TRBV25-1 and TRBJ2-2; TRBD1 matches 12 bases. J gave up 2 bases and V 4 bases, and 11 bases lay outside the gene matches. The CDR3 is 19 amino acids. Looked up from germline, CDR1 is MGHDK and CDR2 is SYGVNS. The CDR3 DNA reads TGTGCCAGCAGTGGACCTTTGGGACAGGGGGCCATAAACACCGGGGAGCTGTTTTTT. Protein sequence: CASSGPLGQGAINTGELFF.

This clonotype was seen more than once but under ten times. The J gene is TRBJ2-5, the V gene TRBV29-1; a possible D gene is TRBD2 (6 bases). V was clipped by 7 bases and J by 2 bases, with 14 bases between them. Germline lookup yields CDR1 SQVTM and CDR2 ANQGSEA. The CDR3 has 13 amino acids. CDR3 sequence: CSANGGGQETQYF. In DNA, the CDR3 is TGCAGCGCAAACGGTGGGGGGCAAGAGACCCAGTACTTC. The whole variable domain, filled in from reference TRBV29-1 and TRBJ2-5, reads SAVISQKPSRDICQRGTSLTIQCQVDSQVTMMFWYRQQPGQSLTLIATANQGSEATYESGFVIDKFPISRPNLTFSTLTVSNMSPEDSSIYLCSANGGGQETQYFGPGTRLLVL.

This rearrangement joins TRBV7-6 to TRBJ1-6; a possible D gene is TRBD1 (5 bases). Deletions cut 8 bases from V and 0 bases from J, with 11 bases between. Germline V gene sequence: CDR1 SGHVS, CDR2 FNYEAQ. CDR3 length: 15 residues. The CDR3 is CASGATNSYNSPLHF. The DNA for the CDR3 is TGTGCCAGCGGGGCTACAAACTCCTATAATTCACCCCTCCACTTT.